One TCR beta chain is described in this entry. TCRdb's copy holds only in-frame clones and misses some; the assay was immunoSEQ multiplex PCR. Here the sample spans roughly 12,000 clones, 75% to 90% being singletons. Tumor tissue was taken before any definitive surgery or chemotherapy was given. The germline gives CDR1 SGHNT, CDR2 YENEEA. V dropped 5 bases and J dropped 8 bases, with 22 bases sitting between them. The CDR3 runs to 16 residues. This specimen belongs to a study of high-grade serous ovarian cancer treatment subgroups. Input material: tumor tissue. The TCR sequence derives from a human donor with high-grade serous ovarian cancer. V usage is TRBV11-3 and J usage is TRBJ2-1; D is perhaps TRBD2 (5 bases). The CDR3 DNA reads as TGTGCCAGCAGCCCCGTCTACGAGGGCCAGGTAGATGAGCAGTTCTTC. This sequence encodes CASSPVYEGQVDEQFF. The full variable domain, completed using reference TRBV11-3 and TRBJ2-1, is EAGVVQSPRYKIIEKKQPVAFWCNPISGHNTLYWYLQNLGQGPELLIRYENEEAVDDSQLPKDRFSAERLKGVDSTLKIQPAELGDSAVYLCASSPVYEGQVDEQFFGPGTRLTVL.